The clone carrying this T cell receptor (beta chain) has more than one count but fewer than ten. Its antigen is undetermined. The authors used template switching to add a universal primer site and gave cDNA unique molecular identifiers. TCRdb reprocessed the 5' RACE reads via MiXCR and lists one record per CDR3 protein. In the table there are 650,000 to 800,000 distinct CDR3 sequences, over 8.5% of which are singletons. The CDR3 runs to 13 residues. Per the germline V gene, CDR1 is KGHDR and CDR2 is SFDVKD. Trimming pared 3 bases from V and 1 base from J, leaving 2 bases between. The data derive from a study of identical twins. Overall study findings and caveats: A cross-sectional statistical analysis, not follow-up of the same donors, supported the conclusions. Fewer insertions marked abundant cord blood beta clonotypes; young adult naive trended weakly, memory not at all.

All donors were healthy, and all were Caucasian. The sample was also reused in another study, on yellow fever vaccine responses in identical twins.

The sequence was obtained from a woman between 18 and 30 years old in good health. The material sequenced was PBMCs. V gene TRBV24-1 combines with J gene TRBJ2-2; D ambiguous. This CDR3 reads CATSDGNTGELFF. CDR3 DNA: TGTGCCACCAGTGATGGGAACACCGGGGAGCTGTTTTTT.